The rows below give T cell receptor beta chains drawn from one sample of a study of T cell repertoires in cytomegalovirus infection. TCRdb processed the reads anew with MiXCR; each CDR3 protein has one entry. The sample holds about 310,000 distinct CDR3 sequences, 15% to 20% seen once. The source material was PBMCs. Every receptor here comes from a human donor in good health (CMV status not recorded). Some clones in this sample may be carry-over from other donors' samples. CDR3s include the opening cysteine and the closing phenylalanine or tryptophan. D genes are given only for firm matches. Expanded clones are given a class, and other clones once, few, many or no size at all.

j_gene | v_gene | abundance | d_gene | CDR3aa | CDR3nt
TRBJ2-1 | TRBV7-2 | NA | NA | CASSLTDTYYEQFF | TGTGCCAGCAGCTTAACGGACACCTATTATGAGCAGTTCTTC
TRBJ2-5 | TRBV7-2 | few | NA | CASSSNQPGTQETQYF | TGTGCCAGCAGCTCCAATCAACCGGGAACCCAAGAGACCCAGTACTTC
TRBJ2-5 | TRBV6-2/TRBV6-3 | many | NA | CASRYQETQYF | TGTGCCAGCAGGTACCAAGAGACCCAGTACTTC
TRBJ1-1 | TRBV20-1 | few | NA | CSANAGSSNTEAFF | TGCAGTGCGAATGCGGGCAGCTCTAACACTGAAGCTTTCTTT
TRBJ2-7 | TRBV18 | once | NA | CASSPLGKTYEQYF | TGTGCCAGCTCACCACTGGGGAAGACCTACGAGCAGTACTTC
TRBJ1-4 | TRBV12-3/TRBV12-4 | many | NA | CASSLARGPNEKLFF | TGTGCCAGCAGTTTAGCGCGGGGGCCTAATGAAAAACTGTTTTTT
TRBJ1-4 | TRBV11-2 | many | TRBD1 | CASSLNWGTGTNEKLFF | TGTGCCAGCAGCCTCAATTGGGGGACAGGGACTAATGAAAAACTGTTTTTT
TRBJ1-4 | TRBV7-2 | many | TRBD1 | CASSPGGQVYTATNEKLFF | TGTGCCAGCAGCCCCGGTGGACAGGTCTACACCGCAACTAATGAAAAACTGTTTTTT
TRBJ2-5 | TRBV29-1 | few | NA | CSVGRQDFSGETQYF | TGCAGCGTTGGGCGTCAGGACTTCTCGGGGGAGACCCAGTACTTC
TRBJ1-1 | TRBV4-1 | few | NA | CASSQVTVTNTEAFF | TGCGCCAGCAGCCAAGTAACAGTCACGAACACTGAAGCTTTCTTT